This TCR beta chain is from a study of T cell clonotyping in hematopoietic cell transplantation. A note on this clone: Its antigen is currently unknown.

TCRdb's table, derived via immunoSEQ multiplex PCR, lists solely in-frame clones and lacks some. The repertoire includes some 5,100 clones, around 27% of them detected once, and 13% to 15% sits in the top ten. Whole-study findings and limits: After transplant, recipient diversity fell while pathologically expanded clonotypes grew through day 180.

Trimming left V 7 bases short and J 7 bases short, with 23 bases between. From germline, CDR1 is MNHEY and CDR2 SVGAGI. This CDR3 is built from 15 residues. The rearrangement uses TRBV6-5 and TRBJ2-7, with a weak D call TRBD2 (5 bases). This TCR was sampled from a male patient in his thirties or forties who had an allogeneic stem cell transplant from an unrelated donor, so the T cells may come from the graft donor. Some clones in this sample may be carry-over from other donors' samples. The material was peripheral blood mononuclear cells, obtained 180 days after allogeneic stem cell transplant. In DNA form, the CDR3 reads TGTGCCAGCAACGGGAACGGCCCCTTTAGTGTTGAGCAGTACTTC. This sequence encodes CASNGNGPFSVEQYF.